What follows are 10 T cell receptor beta chains derived from one specimen sequenced in a study of cytomegalovirus exposure and HLA in healthy donors. The PCR was carried out with 60 Vbeta primers and 13 Jbeta primers. This table comes from immunoSEQ multiplex PCR, and its TCRdb copy is limited to in-frame clones, with some not included. The sample includes roughly 170,000 clones, roughly 80% of them seen just once. The sample comprised PBMCs. The receptors here all came from a man aged 25 to 40 in good health and CMV-seronegative.

This clone was picked up a small number of times. The rearrangement joins TRBV9 to TRBJ1-1; 8 positions match TRBD1. Germline CDR1 reads SGDLS; CDR2 reads YYNGEE. This CDR3 is built from 18 residues. The junction had 14 bases not matched to a gene; V was cut back by 4 bases and J by 0 bases. DNA of the CDR3: TGTGCCAGCAGCACTCTGAGGACAGGGACGCCCGTGAACACTGAAGCTTTCTTT. Translating gives CASSTLRTGTPVNTEAFF.

CDR3 sequence (DNA): TGTGCCAGCAGCGTTGGCATTACCATTGGAAACACCATATATTTT. It yields the protein CASSVGITIGNTIYF. This rearrangement joins TRBV9 to TRBJ1-3, with D unresolved. V gave up 2 bases and J gave up 3 bases, with 12 bases separating them. This CDR3 comprises 15 residues. CDR1 is SGDLS and CDR2 is YYNGEE in the germline V gene.

This clone was seen a few times. The junction shows a germline mismatch at one end, possibly a read error. J is TRBJ1-1 and V is TRBV2; TRBD1 might be the D (6 bases). Looked up from germline, CDR1 is SNHLY and CDR2 is FYNNEI. The CDR3 covers 15 residues. Here the CDR3 reads CASSEPRGAGVLKVF. The CDR3 nucleotides read TGTGCCAGCAGTGAACCGCGTGGGGCAGGGGTTCTCAAGGTCTTT.

This chain's CDR3 is CASSPDRVGGYTF. CDR3 sequence (DNA): TGTGCCAGCAGCCCCGACAGGGTGGGCGGCTACACCTTC. The chain carries TRBV14 and TRBJ1-2; TRBD1 aligns across 7 bases. Trimming removed 4 bases from V and 8 bases from J; junction bases left unmatched: 7. Per the germline V gene, CDR1 is SGHDN and CDR2 is FVKESK. CDR3 size: 13 residues. Full variable domain (missing parts from reference TRBV14 and TRBJ1-2): EAGVTQFPSHSVIEKGQTVTLRCDPISGHDNLYWYRRVMGKEIKFLLHFVKESKQDESGMPNNRFLAERTGGTYSTLKVQPAELEDSGVYFCASSPDRVGGYTFGSGTRLTVV.

This chain links TRBV7-9 with TRBJ1-6; D is undetermined. The CDR3 loop spans 15 amino acids. V lost 5 bases, J lost 0 bases, and 8 bases lay in between. Germline CDR1 and CDR2: SEHNR and FQNEAQ (reference sequence). The CDR3 bases are TGTGCCAGCAGCGCTGCTAGCTCCTATAATTCACCCCTCCACTTT. This encodes CASSAASSYNSPLHF. The full variable domain, rest sourced from reference TRBV7-9 and TRBJ1-6, is DTGVSQNPRHKITKRGQNVTFRCDPISEHNRLYWYRQTLGQGPEFLTYFQNEAQLEKSRLLSDRFSAERPKGSFSTLEIQRTEQGDSAMYLCASSAASSYNSPLHFGNGTRLTVT.

V gene TRBV7-8 combines with J gene TRBJ1-3; 7 positions match TRBD1. V lost 5 bases to trimming and J lost 0 bases; unmatched junction nucleotides: 4. The CDR3 has 15 amino acids. Per germline, CDR1 SGHVS and CDR2 FQNEAQ. The CDR3 coding sequence is TGTGCCAGCAGCCCAAGACAGGGCTCTGGAAACACCATATATTTT. Translated, it gives CASSPRQGSGNTIYF.

This sequence joins TRBV15 and TRBJ2-1; D is ambiguous. The ends were cut back, 0 bases at V and 7 bases at J, with 7 bases in the middle. This CDR3 region has 13 residues. Germline V gives CDR1 LNHNV, CDR2 YYDKDF (reference sequence). Here the CDR3 reads CATSRDKENEQFF. The CDR3 DNA reads TGTGCCACCAGCAGAGATAAAGAGAATGAGCAGTTCTTC.

CDR3: CASSLVTYEQYF. In nucleotides, the CDR3 is TGTGCCAGCAGCTTGGTTACCTACGAGCAGTACTTC. The chain recombines TRBV5-8 with TRBJ2-7; D ambiguous. From germline, CDR1 is SGHTS and CDR2 YDEGEE. The V and J ends lost 0 bases and 2 bases respectively, with 3 bases between them. The CDR3 is 12 residues long.

The chain uses TRBV5-1 and TRBJ2-7; 8 bases agree with TRBD1. This CDR3 contains 14 residues. Trimming at V came to 4 bases and at J to 2 bases, leaving 5 bases not matched to a gene. Germline-derived CDR1 and CDR2 are SGHRS and YFSETQ. The CDR3 region has the DNA TGCGCCAGCAGCCCACCGGGACAGGCCTACGAGCAGTACTTC. Amino acid sequence: CASSPPGQAYEQYF. The full variable domain, in which reference TRBV5-1 and TRBJ2-7 provide the parts outside the CDR3, is KAGVTQTPRYLIKTRGQQVTLSCSPISGHRSVSWYQQTPGQGLQFLFEYFSETQRNKGNFPGRFSGRQFSNSRSEMNVSTLELGDSALYLCASSPPGQAYEQYFGPGTRLTVT.

The chain employs TRBV10-1 and TRBJ2-5, with D possibly being TRBD2 (5 bases). CDR1 WNHNN and CDR2 SYGVQD come from the germline V gene (reference sequence). V was cut by 2 bases and J by 2 bases, with 9 bases left in between. The CDR3 has 14 residues. The CDR3 bases are TGCGCCAGCAGTGAGCGGGGTGGGCAAGAGACCCAGTACTTC. Translated, it gives CASSERGGQETQYF.